This T cell receptor beta chain emerged from a study of CD8 T cells in ankylosing spondylitis. CDR3 length: 14 residues. The germline CDR1 and CDR2 sequences are MNHNS and SASEGT. Trimming stripped 9 bases from V and 6 bases from J, with 18 bases between. This clonotype was counted only a few times. Its specificity is unknown. One entry per CDR3 protein, called by TCRdb with MiXCR from the 5' RACE reads. The table lists about 140,000 distinct CDR3 sequences, roughly 8.8% of them singletons. Broader study findings: Relatively scarce in peripheral blood, disease-linked clones were CD8+.

V gene TRBV6-1 combines with J gene TRBJ2-1, with D possibly being TRBD1 or TRBD2 (7 bases each). The clonotype originates from a male donor with ankylosing spondylitis. The specimen sequenced was synovial fluid, either unsorted or a sorted T cell fraction (not recorded which). CDR3 sequence reads: CASQGGAGANEQFF. In DNA form, the CDR3 reads TGTGCCAGTCAGGGGGGCGCGGGGGCCAATGAGCAGTTCTTC.